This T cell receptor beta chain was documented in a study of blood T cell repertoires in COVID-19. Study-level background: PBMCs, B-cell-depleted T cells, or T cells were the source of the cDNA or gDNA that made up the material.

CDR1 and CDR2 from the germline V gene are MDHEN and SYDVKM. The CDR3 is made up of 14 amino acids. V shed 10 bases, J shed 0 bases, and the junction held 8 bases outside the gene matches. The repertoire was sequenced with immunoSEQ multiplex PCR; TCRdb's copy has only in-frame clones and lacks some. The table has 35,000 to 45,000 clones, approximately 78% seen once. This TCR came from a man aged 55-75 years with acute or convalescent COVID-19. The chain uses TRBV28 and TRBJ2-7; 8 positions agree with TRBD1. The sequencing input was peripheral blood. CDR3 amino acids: CATTLQGGSYEQYF. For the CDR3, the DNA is TGTGCCACCACCCTACAGGGGGGCTCCTACGAGCAGTACTTC. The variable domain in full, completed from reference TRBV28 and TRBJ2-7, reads DVKVTQSSRYLVKRTGEKVFLECVQDMDHENMFWYRQDPGLGLRLIYFSYDVKMKEKGDIPEGYSVSREKKERFSLILESASTNQTSMYLCATTLQGGSYEQYFGPGTRLTVT.